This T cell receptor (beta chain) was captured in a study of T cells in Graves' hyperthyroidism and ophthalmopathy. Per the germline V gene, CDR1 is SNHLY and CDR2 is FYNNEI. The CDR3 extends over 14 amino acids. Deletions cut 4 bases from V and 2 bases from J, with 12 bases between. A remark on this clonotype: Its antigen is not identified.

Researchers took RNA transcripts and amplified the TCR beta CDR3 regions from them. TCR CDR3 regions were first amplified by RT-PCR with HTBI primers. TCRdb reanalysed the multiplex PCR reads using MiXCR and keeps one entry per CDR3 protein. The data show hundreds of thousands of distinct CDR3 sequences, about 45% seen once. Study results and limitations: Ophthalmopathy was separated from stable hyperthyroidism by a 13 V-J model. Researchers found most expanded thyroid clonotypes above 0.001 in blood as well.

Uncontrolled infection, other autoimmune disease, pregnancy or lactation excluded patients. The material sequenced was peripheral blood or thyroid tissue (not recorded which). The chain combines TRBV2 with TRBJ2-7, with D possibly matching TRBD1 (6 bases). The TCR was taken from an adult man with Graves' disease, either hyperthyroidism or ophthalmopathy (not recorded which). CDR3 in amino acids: CASSGAGVAYEQYF. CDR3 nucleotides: TGTGCCAGCAGTGGAGCAGGGGTCGCCTACGAGCAGTACTTC.